This T cell receptor beta chain was identified in a study of Ad26.COV2.S vaccination and SARS-CoV-2 variants. As for the study in general: Ad26.COV2.S given intramuscularly, once or twice 56 days apart.

Whole-study findings and limits: Breadth measured for non-spike TCRs was similar across vaccine and placebo recipients. There was a possibility that the TCR breadth and depth analyses underestimated total T cell responses.

The treatment here: 19 received Ad26.COV2.S at low or high dose, single or two shots; roughly five received placebo; per-sample allocation not given. Vaccine and placebo recipients were sampled on day 63 after the first injection. This adult donor, from Boston, was 18-55 years old. Germline V gene sequence: CDR1 SGHNT, CDR2 YENEEA. Trimming cost V 3 bases and J 0 bases, with 12 bases left between them. The CDR3 contains 15 residues. Concerning this clone: The antigen remains undetermined.

TCRdb keeps only in-frame clones here, not all; method: immunoSEQ multiplex PCR. The sample yields 300,000 to 400,000 clones, under 90% seen once. This material consisted of peripheral blood, taken in a trial of Ad26.COV2.S vaccine versus placebo. The V gene is TRBV11-3, the J gene TRBJ2-7, with D unresolved. The source is a person between 18 and 65 years old who received the Ad26.COV2.S COVID-19 vaccine or a placebo. The CDR3 coding sequence is TGTGCCAGCAGCTTGACGTTAGAGAACTCCTACGAGCAGTACTTC. This sequence encodes CASSLTLENSYEQYF. Variable domain in full (rest from reference TRBV11-3 and TRBJ2-7): EAGVVQSPRYKIIEKKQPVAFWCNPISGHNTLYWYLQNLGQGPELLIRYENEEAVDDSQLPKDRFSAERLKGVDSTLKIQPAELGDSAVYLCASSLTLENSYEQYFGPGTRLTVT.